Listed below are T cell receptor beta chains from one sample, sequenced in a study of neurological immune-mediated disorders. TCRdb used MiXCR to reprocess the 5' RACE reads, holding one entry per CDR3 protein. The table has 84,000 or so distinct CDR3 sequences, about 9.3% seen once. The sequencing sample was made of PBMCs. These receptors originate from a man between 35 and 55 years old in good health. Each CDR3 is given with its conserved first and last residue. D genes are given only for firm matches. Clone size is shown for a subset of rows, as once, few, many or a class of expanded clone.

TRBV27	TRBD1	many	TRBJ1-2	TGTGCCAGCAGTTTATGGGGACAGGGAGATGGCTACACCTTC	CASSLWGQGDGYTF
TRBV20-1	.	.	TRBJ1-1	TGCAGTGCTCCTAGCGGAGGCAGGTTGAACACTGAAGCTTTCTTT	CSAPSGGRLNTEAFF
TRBV7-3	.	many	TRBJ2-2	TGTGCCAGCAGCTTAATCCGGGTGCAAAACACCGGGGAGCTGTTTTTT	CASSLIRVQNTGELFF
TRBV2	.	many	TRBJ2-7	TGTGCCAGCACCTTTAGGGGGAGGGCCGACGAGCAGTACTTC	CASTFRGRADEQYF
TRBV20-1	.	many	TRBJ1-5	TGCAGTGCTAGAGATTACAGGACAGCAAATCAGCCCCAGCATTTT	CSARDYRTANQPQHF
TRBV28	TRBD2	many	TRBJ2-7	TGTGCCAGCAGACGGACTAGCGGGATCCGGAGCTCCTACGAGCAGTACTTC	CASRRTSGIRSSYEQYF
TRBV12-3/TRBV12-4	TRBD2	many	TRBJ2-3	TGTGCCAGCAGTTTATCGAGCGGGAGGGTTGGGAATACGCAGTATTTT	CASSLSSGRVGNTQYF
TRBV14	.	many	TRBJ2-3	TGTGCCAGCAGCGCGTGGGGTTCAGCAGATACGCAGTATTTT	CASSAWGSADTQYF
TRBV5-1	.	many	TRBJ2-3	TGCGCCAGCAGCCACGGGGCGGACACAGATACGCAGTATTTT	CASSHGADTDTQYF
TRBV5-1	TRBD2	many	TRBJ2-7	TGCGCCAGCAGCTACTGGGGCTCTAGCGGGAGCTCCTACGAGCAGTACTTC	CASSYWGSSGSSYEQYF
TRBV7-9	TRBD2	many	TRBJ2-3	TGTGCCAGCAGCTCACTAGCGGGCCTCACAGATACGCAGTATTTT	CASSSLAGLTDTQYF
TRBV29-1	TRBD2	many	TRBJ2-5	TGCAGCGTAGTACCGGGGGGAGGAGAGACCCAGTACTTC	CSVVPGGGETQYF
TRBV19	.	many	TRBJ1-1	TGTGCCAGTAGTATCCCGGGATTGAACACTGAAGCTTTCTTT	CASSIPGLNTEAFF
TRBV5-6	TRBD2	many	TRBJ2-5	TGTGCCAGCAGCCGTGCGGCTAGCGGGAGTGTTCCGTTAGAGACCCAGTACTTC	CASSRAASGSVPLETQYF
TRBV29-1	.	many	TRBJ2-3	TGCAGCGTTGAGTATCCCCTGAGGACAGATACGCAGTATTTT	CSVEYPLRTDTQYF
TRBV20-1	TRBD1	medium-sized	TRBJ2-5	TGCAGTGCTAGAGTCGAGGGGGCGGTCCAAGAGACCCAGTACTTC	CSARVEGAVQETQYF
TRBV27	.	many	TRBJ2-5	TGTGCCAGCAGTTTAATATGGAGAAGCCAAGAGACCCAGTACTTC	CASSLIWRSQETQYF
TRBV7-2	TRBD2	many	TRBJ2-1	TGTGCCAGCAGTTCCCGACTAGCAGGCGCAAATGAGCAGTTCTTC	CASSSRLAGANEQFF
TRBV2	.	few	TRBJ1-3	TGTGCCAGCAGTGTTGGGCAGAGCTCTGGAAACACCATATATTTT	CASSVGQSSGNTIYF
TRBV18	.	.	TRBJ1-1	TGTGCCAGCTCATCTCAGGCGGGTGTTGAAGCTTTCTTT	CASSSQAGVEAFF
TRBV9	.	many	TRBJ1-3	TGTGCCAGCAGCGTAGAGGGGGATTGGGTAAACACCATATATTTT	CASSVEGDWVNTIYF
TRBV9	.	many	TRBJ2-7	TGTGCCAGCAGCGTAAATTCGGGGGACGAGCAGTACTTC	CASSVNSGDEQYF
TRBV7-6	.	many	TRBJ2-1	TGTGCCAGCAGCTTAGCGGGGGGCCGAATGGCAGGAGAGCAGTTCTTC	CASSLAGGRMAGEQFF
TRBV6-2/TRBV6-3	.	.	TRBJ2-5	TGTGCCATACTACGGGCAGGTCAAGAGACCCAGTACTTC	CAILRAGQETQYF
TRBV5-6	TRBD1	many	TRBJ2-7	TGTGCCAGCAGTAAACCGGGACAGGGTACCTACGAGCAGTACTTC	CASSKPGQGTYEQYF
TRBV5-6	.	many	TRBJ2-7	TGTGCCAGCAGCTCTCACACTTACGAGCAGTACTTC	CASSSHTYEQYF
TRBV3-1	.	many	TRBJ2-1	TGTGCCAGCAGCCAAGAAGAGTACAGTGGTGTACCCTACAATGAGCAGTTCTTC	CASSQEEYSGVPYNEQFF
TRBV3-1	.	many	TRBJ2-7	TGTGCCAGCAGCCAAGGCCCCTCTGGCGAGCAGTACTTC	CASSQGPSGEQYF
TRBV6-4	.	many	TRBJ2-7	TGTGCCAGCAGCGGACGGAAACTACGAGGGCAGTACTTC	CASSGRKLRGQYF
TRBV20-1	.	many	TRBJ1-6	TGCAGTGCTAAAGGACCCACCCCCTATAATTCACCCCTCCACTTT	CSAKGPTPYNSPLHF
TRBV27	TRBD2	.	TRBJ2-3	TGTGCCAGCAGTTTGCTAGCGGGCACAGATACGCAGTATTTT	CASSLLAGTDTQYF
TRBV2	.	many	TRBJ1-2	TGTGCCAGCAGACTTGAACCGGGTGGCTACACCTTC	CASRLEPGGYTF
TRBV11-2	TRBD2	many	TRBJ2-3	TGTGCCAGCAGCTCGCGGACTAGCGGGAGTCAAGACGCACGGGATACGCAGTATTTT	CASSSRTSGSQDARDTQYF
TRBV7-2	.	many	TRBJ2-1	TGTGCCAGCAGCTTACTCGACAATGAGCAGTTCTTC	CASSLLDNEQFF
TRBV20-1	.	many	TRBJ1-1	TGCAGGGTGGGGGGGATTGGGCGCACTGAAGCTTTCTTT	CRVGGIGRTEAFF
TRBV5-1	.	many	TRBJ1-1	TGCGCCAGCAGCCTCGGACTTAACAGGCGTCGTACTGAAGCTTTCTTT	CASSLGLNRRRTEAFF
TRBV10-3	.	many	TRBJ2-2	TGTGCCGCCAAAACTAGCACGAACACCGGGGAGCTGTTTTTT	CAAKTSTNTGELFF
TRBV7-2	TRBD2	many	TRBJ2-1	TGTGCCAGCAGCGGGACTAGCTCGAGCTACAATGAGCAGTTCTTC	CASSGTSSSYNEQFF
TRBV7-2	.	.	TRBJ1-2	TGTGCCAGCAGCTTGGACGGGTCAAAGGGGTACACCTTC	CASSLDGSKGYTF
TRBV20-1	.	few	TRBJ1-5	TGCAGTGCTAGTCCCGGGACACTCTTCAATCAGCCCCAGCATTTT	CSASPGTLFNQPQHF
TRBV10-3	TRBD1	many	TRBJ2-7	TGTGCCATGAATGGACAGGGACCAGGGCCCTACGAGCAGTACTTC	CAMNGQGPGPYEQYF